The 18 T cell receptor beta chains below were found in one sample sequenced in a study of T cell responses to AZD1222 COVID-19 vaccine. Clones were sequenced by immunoSEQ multiplex PCR, and TCRdb holds only the in-frame ones, with some missing. Altogether about 150,000 clones are present, about 87% being singletons, with the ten largest covering around 2.3%. This sample comprised peripheral blood, obtained on day 0 of AZD1222 vaccination. The receptors stem from an adult in good health.

The V and J genes are TRBV21-1 and TRBJ1-5. TRBV21-1 counts as a pseudogene. The CDR3 loop spans 16 amino acids. The CDR3 region is CASSKVLGGSTQPQHF. CDR3 nucleotides: TGTGCCAGCAGCAAAGTATTGGGGGGGTCAACTCAGCCCCAGCATTTT.

This chain joins TRBV30 and TRBJ1-2; no clear D. Germline V lookup: CDR1 GTSNPN, CDR2 SVGIG (reference sequence). V lost 0 bases and J lost 2, with 10 bases in between. The CDR3 has 14 amino acids. CDR3 sequence reads: CAWSVIGLNYGYTF. In nucleotides, the CDR3 is TGTGCCTGGAGTGTTATCGGGTTAAACTATGGCTACACCTTC.

The gene calls are TRBV5-1 and TRBJ2-3; tentatively, D is TRBD1 (5 bases). CDR3 length: 15 residues. Germline values: CDR1 SGHRS, CDR2 YFSETQ. The V end lost 2 bases, the J end lost 2 bases, and 12 bases lay between the germline ends. CDR3 sequence: CASSFLAGLTDTQYF. The CDR3 region has the DNA TGCGCCAGCAGCTTTCTGGCAGGGCTCACAGATACGCAGTATTTT.

The gene calls are TRBV30 and TRBJ2-1; 11 bases are shared with TRBD2. There are 15 residues in the CDR3. The V and J ends lost 1 base and 5 bases, in that order; junction bases with no gene match: 4. The germline V gene encodes CDR1 GTSNPN and CDR2 SVGIG (reference sequence). This CDR3 reads CAWSATSGRHNEQFF. DNA for the CDR3: TGTGCCTGGAGTGCTACTAGCGGGAGACACAATGAGCAGTTCTTC.

V gene TRBV10-3 combines with J gene TRBJ2-6; D call uncertain. Germline assignment: CDR1 ENHRY and CDR2 SYGVKD. V was cut by 3 bases and J by 1 base, with 1 base left in between. CDR3 length: 13 amino acids. The chain's CDR3 is CAISESGANVLTF. CDR3 nucleotides: TGTGCCATCAGTGAATCTGGGGCCAACGTCCTGACTTTC.

CDR3 sequence (DNA): TGTGCCAGCAGTGAGCCAGGGTCTATGAACACTGAAGCTTTCTTT. It translates to CASSEPGSMNTEAFF. The chain has TRBV28 and TRBJ1-1, with a weak D call TRBD1 (5 bases). With 5 bases removed from V and 0 bases from J, the gap between germline ends came to 13 bases. CDR3 length equals 15 residues. Germline V CDR1 and CDR2: MDHEN, SYDVKM.

With respect to this clone: One end of the junction fails to match germline, which may point to a read error. The V call is TRBV12-3 or TRBV12-4, the J call TRBJ2-4; D not resolved. The CDR3 length is 11 residues. In nucleotides, the CDR3 is TGTGCCAGCAGTTTCGAAAGGGTTTTACACTTC. Residues: CASSFERVLHF.

The chain couples TRBV27 to TRBJ1-1; D is undetermined. The CDR3 length is 13 residues. Germline V gene lookup returns CDR1 MNHEY and CDR2 SMNVEV (reference sequence). The V gene lost 1 base and the J gene lost 7 bases, with 10 bases spanning the gap. CDR3 residues: CASSLWFESEAFF. The CDR3 nucleotides read TGTGCCAGCAGTTTATGGTTCGAGAGTGAAGCTTTCTTT.

CDR3 amino acids: CATRDRGSTGELFF. CDR3 DNA: TGTGCCACCCGGGACAGGGGTAGCACCGGGGAGCTGTTTTTT. This rearrangement joins TRBV19 to TRBJ2-2; TRBD1 aligns across 10 bases. The CDR3 loop spans 14 amino acids. Germline CDR1 and CDR2: LNHDA and SQIVND (reference sequence). V shed 10 bases and J 4 bases; nucleotides not matched to a gene: 6.

In the case of this clone: Within the sample, other DNA sequences also encode this same CDR3. V and J are TRBV7-3 and TRBJ2-6; D might be TRBD1 or TRBD2, each matching 6 bases. CDR1 is SGHTA and CDR2 is FQGTGA in the germline V gene. Trimming took 5 bases from V and 4 from J, leaving 15 bases between them. The CDR3 contains 16 residues. CDR3 sequence: CASSETGGAGANVLTF. The CDR3 DNA sequence: TGTGCCAGCAGCGAAACCGGGGGCGCGGGGGCCAACGTCCTGACTTTC. Supplemented by reference TRBV7-3 and TRBJ2-6, the full variable domain reads GAGVSQTPSNKVTEKGKYVELRCDPISGHTALYWYRQSLGQGPEFLIYFQGTGAADDSGLPNDRFFAVRPEGSVSTLKIQRTERGDSAVYLCASSETGGAGANVLTFGAGSRLTVL.

The gene calls are TRBV11-3 and TRBJ2-1; no clear D gene. There are 13 residues in the CDR3. Trimming took off 0 bases at V and 7 bases at J, with 7 bases between the two ends. Germline CDR1 SGHNT, CDR2 YENEEA. The CDR3 protein is CASSLDLRNEQFF. The CDR3 DNA sequence: TGTGCCAGCAGCTTAGATCTAAGGAATGAGCAGTTCTTC. The full variable domain, its missing parts supplied by reference TRBV11-3 and TRBJ2-1, is EAGVVQSPRYKIIEKKQPVAFWCNPISGHNTLYWYLQNLGQGPELLIRYENEEAVDDSQLPKDRFSAERLKGVDSTLKIQPAELGDSAVYLCASSLDLRNEQFFGPGTRLTVL.

Turning to this clone: Other DNA sequences in this sample translate to the same CDR3. The chain combines TRBV9 with TRBJ2-3; D perhaps matches TRBD2 (5 bases). V was clipped by 0 bases and J by 3 bases, with 8 bases between them. Germline CDR1 and CDR2: SGDLS and YYNGEE. This CDR3 region has 14 residues. CDR3 nucleotides: TGTGCCAGCAGCGTAGACGGAGGTACAGATACGCAGTATTTT. Residues: CASSVDGGTDTQYF.

The gene calls are TRBV27 and TRBJ2-7; 13 nucleotides match TRBD2. Germline V lookup: CDR1 MNHEY, CDR2 SMNVEV (reference sequence). With V trimmed by 0 bases and J by 4 bases, 6 bases remained unmatched. CDR3 length: 17 amino acids. The DNA for the CDR3 is TGTGCCAGCAGTTTATCGTCGGGGACTAGCGGGATTTACGAGCAGTACTTC. It encodes CASSLSSGTSGIYEQYF.

This sequence joins TRBV20-1 and TRBJ1-6; no firm D call. Germline-derived CDR1 and CDR2 are DFQATT and SNEGSKA (reference sequence). V lost 3 bases and J 7 bases, leaving 13 bases between the germline ends. This CDR3 region has 14 residues. The chain's CDR3 is CSASWPADNSPLHF. The CDR3 nucleotides are TGCAGTGCTAGTTGGCCGGCAGACAATTCACCCCTCCACTTT.

This chain links TRBV10-3 with TRBJ2-1; TRBD2 agrees at 8 bases. Germline V CDR1 and CDR2: ENHRY, SYGVKD. V shed 7 bases, J shed 0 bases, and the junction held 5 bases outside the gene matches. This CDR3 is 15 amino acids long. The CDR3 region is CAIKPGTSSYNEQFF. The CDR3 coding sequence is TGTGCCATCAAACCAGGGACTAGCTCCTACAATGAGCAGTTCTTC.

The chain carries TRBV5-6 and TRBJ1-1; the D gene is possibly TRBD1 (6 bases). The CDR3 sequence is 14 residues long. V lost 5 bases and J 0 bases, leaving 11 bases between the germline ends. The germline gives CDR1 SGHDT, CDR2 YYEEEE. The CDR3 spells CASRQGGMNTEAFF. Here the CDR3 DNA reads TGTGCCAGCAGACAGGGAGGGATGAACACTGAAGCTTTCTTT. Full variable domain (outside the CDR3, taken from reference TRBV5-6 and TRBJ1-1): DAGVTQSPTHLIKTRGQQVTLRCSPKSGHDTVSWYQQALGQGPQFIFQYYEEEERQRGNFPDRFSGHQFPNYSSELNVNALLLGDSALYLCASRQGGMNTEAFFGQGTRLTVV.

This rearrangement joins TRBV3-1 (or the pseudogene TRBV3-2) to TRBJ1-1; the D gene is possibly TRBD1 (6 bases). Germline V gene sequence: CDR1 LGHDT, CDR2 YNNKEL (reference sequence). Trimming pared 3 bases from V and 6 bases from J, leaving 11 bases between. The CDR3 has 13 amino acids. The CDR3 sequence is CASSHSRTAEAFF. The CDR3 bases are TGTGCCAGCAGCCATTCCAGGACAGCTGAAGCTTTCTTT.

The rearrangement uses TRBV9 and TRBJ2-7, with D perhaps matching TRBD1 (8 bases). This CDR3 has 15 residues. The germline V gene encodes CDR1 SGDLS and CDR2 YYNGEE. Trimming pared 4 bases from V and 4 bases from J, leaving 18 bases between. In nucleotides, the CDR3 is TGTGCCAGCAGCCCAGGGGGCGGGAGCTGGTACGAGCAGTACTTC. Translating it yields CASSPGGGSWYEQYF.